This TCR beta chain emerged from a study of T-cell reconstitution after alpha-beta-depleted transplantation in children. Preparation of the TCRbeta library involved a method that used unique molecular identifiers. Via MiXCR, TCRdb re-called the PCR reads, giving one row per CDR3 protein. The sample has roughly 420,000 distinct CDR3 sequences; roughly 15% are singletons. The CDR3 is made up of 12 amino acids. The V end lost 6 bases, the J end lost 4 bases, and 12 bases lay between the germline ends. CDR1 SQVTM and CDR2 ANQGSEA come from the germline V gene. The chain couples TRBV29-1 to TRBJ1-2; possible D gene TRBD1, 6 bases. The specimen was PBMCs, mostly from graft donor cells, collected 360 days after TCRalphabeta/CD19-depleted stem cell transplant. This sequence was found in a boy younger than two who had a stem cell transplant for Wiskott-Aldrich syndrome, so the T cells may come from the graft donor. CDR3 coding DNA: TGCAGCGTCCAACAGGGCGGCTATGGCTACACCTTC. Translating gives CSVQQGGYGYTF.